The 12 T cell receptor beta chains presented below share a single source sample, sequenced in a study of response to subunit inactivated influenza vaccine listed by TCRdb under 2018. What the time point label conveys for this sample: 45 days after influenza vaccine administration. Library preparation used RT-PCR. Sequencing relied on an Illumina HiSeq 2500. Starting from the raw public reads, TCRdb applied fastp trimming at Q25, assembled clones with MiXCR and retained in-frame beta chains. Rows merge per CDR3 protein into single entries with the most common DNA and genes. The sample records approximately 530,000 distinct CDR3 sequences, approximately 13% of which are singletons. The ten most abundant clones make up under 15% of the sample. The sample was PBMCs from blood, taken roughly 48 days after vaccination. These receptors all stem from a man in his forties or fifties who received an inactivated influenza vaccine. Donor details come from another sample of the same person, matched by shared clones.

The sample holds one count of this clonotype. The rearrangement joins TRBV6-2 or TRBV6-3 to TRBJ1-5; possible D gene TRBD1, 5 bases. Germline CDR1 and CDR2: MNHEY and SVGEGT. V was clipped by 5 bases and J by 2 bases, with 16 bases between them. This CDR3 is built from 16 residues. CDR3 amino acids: CASSRTPRGGNQPQHF. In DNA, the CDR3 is TGTGCCAGCAGTCGGACACCGAGGGGAGGCAATCAGCCCCAGCATTTT.

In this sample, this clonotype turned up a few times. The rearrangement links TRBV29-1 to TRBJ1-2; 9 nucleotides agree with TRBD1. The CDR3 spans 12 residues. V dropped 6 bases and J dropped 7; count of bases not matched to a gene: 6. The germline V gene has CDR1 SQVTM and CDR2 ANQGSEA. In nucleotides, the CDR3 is TGCAGCGTCGGAGACAGGGGGGCTGGCTACACCTTC. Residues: CSVGDRGAGYTF.

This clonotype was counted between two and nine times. CDR3 DNA sequence: TGTGCCAGCGGTCCCGACAGGAAAAATCAGCCCCAGCATTTT. Its protein is CASGPDRKNQPQHF. This chain uses TRBV12-3 or TRBV12-4 with TRBJ1-5; D is possibly TRBD1 (6 bases). The CDR3 length is 14 residues. Trimming removed 8 bases from V and 4 bases from J, with 15 bases in between.

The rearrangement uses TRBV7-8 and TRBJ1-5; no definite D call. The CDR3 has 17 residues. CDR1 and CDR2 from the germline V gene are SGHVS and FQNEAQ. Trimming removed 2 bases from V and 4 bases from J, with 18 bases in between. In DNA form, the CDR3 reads TGTGCCAGCAGCTTAAACGTGAACAGAGGGAGTAATCAGCCCCAGCATTTT. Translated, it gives CASSLNVNRGSNQPQHF.

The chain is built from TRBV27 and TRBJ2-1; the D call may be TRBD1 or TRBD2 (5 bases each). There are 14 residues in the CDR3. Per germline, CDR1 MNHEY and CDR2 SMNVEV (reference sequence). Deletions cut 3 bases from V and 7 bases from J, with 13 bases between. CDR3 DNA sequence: TGTGCCAGCAGTTTCCTGGGGGACGGTAATGAGCAGTTCTTC. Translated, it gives CASSFLGDGNEQFF.

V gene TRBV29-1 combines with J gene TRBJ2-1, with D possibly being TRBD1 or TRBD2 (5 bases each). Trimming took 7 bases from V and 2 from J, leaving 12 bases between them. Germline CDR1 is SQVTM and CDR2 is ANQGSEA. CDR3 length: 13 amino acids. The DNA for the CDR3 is TGCAGCGGGGGCAGCGGCCCCTACAATGAGCAGTTCTTC. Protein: CSGGSGPYNEQFF.

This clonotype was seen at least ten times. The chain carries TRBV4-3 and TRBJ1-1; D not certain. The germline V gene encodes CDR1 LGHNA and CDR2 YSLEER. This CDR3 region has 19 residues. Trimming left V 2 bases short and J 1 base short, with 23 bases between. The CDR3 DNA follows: TGCGCCAGCAGCCAATGTGTCGCATCGACTGGAGACCAGAACACTGAAGCTTTCTTT. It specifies CASSQCVASTGDQNTEAFF.

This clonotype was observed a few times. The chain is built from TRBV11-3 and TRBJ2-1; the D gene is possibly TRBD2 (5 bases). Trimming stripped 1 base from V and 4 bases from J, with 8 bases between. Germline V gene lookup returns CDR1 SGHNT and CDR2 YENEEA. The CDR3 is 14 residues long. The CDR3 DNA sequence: TGTGCCAGCAGCTTAGCTAGGGAGTACAATGAGCAGTTCTTC. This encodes CASSLAREYNEQFF.

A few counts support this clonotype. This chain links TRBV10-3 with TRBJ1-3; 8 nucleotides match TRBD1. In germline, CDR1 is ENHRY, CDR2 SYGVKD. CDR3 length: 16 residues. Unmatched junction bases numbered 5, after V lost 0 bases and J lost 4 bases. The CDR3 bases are TGTGCCATCAGTGAGTCAGGGGGGACAGGAGGAAACACCATATATTTT. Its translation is CAISESGGTGGNTIYF.

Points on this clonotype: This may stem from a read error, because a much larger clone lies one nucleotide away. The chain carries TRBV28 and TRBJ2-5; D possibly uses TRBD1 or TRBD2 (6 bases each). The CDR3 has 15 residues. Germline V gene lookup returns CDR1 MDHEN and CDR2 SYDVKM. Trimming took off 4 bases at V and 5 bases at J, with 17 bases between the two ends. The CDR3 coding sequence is TGTGCCAGCAGTTCCTTGACAAGGGGGGTCGAGACCCAGTACTTC. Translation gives CASSSLTRGVETQYF.

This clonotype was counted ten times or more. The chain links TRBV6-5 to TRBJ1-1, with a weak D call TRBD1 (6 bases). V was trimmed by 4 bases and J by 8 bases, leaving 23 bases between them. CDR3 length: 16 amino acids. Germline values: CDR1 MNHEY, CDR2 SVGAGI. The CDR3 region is CASSSGDTRGMEEAFF. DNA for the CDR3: TGTGCCAGCAGTTCAGGCGACACGAGGGGGATGGAAGAAGCTTTCTTT.

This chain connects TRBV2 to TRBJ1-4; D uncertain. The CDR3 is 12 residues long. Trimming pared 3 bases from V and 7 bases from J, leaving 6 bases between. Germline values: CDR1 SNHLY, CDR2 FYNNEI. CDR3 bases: TGTGCCAGCAGTGACTACAGTGAAAAACTGTTTTTT. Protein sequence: CASSDYSEKLFF.